The entry below describes one T cell receptor beta chain. Distinct nucleotide sequences in the sample also encode this CDR3. This entry belongs to a study of blood T cell repertoires in COVID-19. Study in general: COVID-19 samples collected from the United States, Italy and Spain covered acute and convalescent phases. From T cells, B-cell-depleted T cells, or PBMCs came the material, which was cDNA or gDNA.

Authors' analysis steps: Amplifying reference gene primers gave estimates of nucleated cell counts. TCRdb keeps only in-frame clones here, not all; method: immunoSEQ multiplex PCR. D and trimming were read from the DNA, whereas the V and J calls and clone size are those reported in that table. Among about 260,000 clones listed, 70% to 90% were seen once. The CDR3 totals 13 residues. Trimming removed 5 bases from V and 4 bases from J, with 11 bases in between. Per the germline V gene, CDR1 is SGHTA and CDR2 is FQGTGA. The rearrangement uses TRBV7-3 and TRBJ1-2; D perhaps matches TRBD1 (5 bases). The TCR originated in a human donor in a cohort sampled during active COVID-19. What was sequenced was peripheral blood. The CDR3 spells CASSPGQGYGYTF. DNA of the CDR3: TGTGCCAGCAGCCCCGGGCAGGGCTATGGCTACACCTTC.